These 32 T cell receptor beta chains were all obtained from the same sample, sequenced in a study of cytomegalovirus exposure and HLA in healthy donors. Vbeta (60) and Jbeta (13) primers were used in the PCR. The table came from immunoSEQ multiplex PCR; TCRdb's copy has only in-frame clones and leaves some out. The table lists 100,000 to 140,000 clones, over 75% of them singletons, with 3.5% to 5% in the top ten. The specimen was PBMCs. The origin of the receptors is a male donor in good health and CMV-seronegative.

The chain joins TRBV9 to TRBJ1-3; D remains unclear. The V and J ends lost 4 bases and 4 bases respectively, with 18 bases between them. This CDR3 has 16 amino acids. Germline V gives CDR1 SGDLS, CDR2 YYNGEE. Here the CDR3 DNA reads TGTGCCAGCAGCCCTCGTGACATGACGGGGGGAAACACCATATATTTT. It translates to CASSPRDMTGGNTIYF.

The V and J genes are TRBV5-5 and TRBJ2-7, with TRBD1 matching 8 bases. J lost 3 bases, V lost 0 bases, and 5 bases had no gene match. This CDR3 has 15 residues. CDR1 and CDR2 (germline): SGHKS, YYEKEE (reference sequence). The CDR3 reads CASSLATGGRYEQYF. The CDR3 nucleotides are TGTGCCAGCAGCTTGGCAACAGGGGGACGCTACGAGCAGTACTTC.

This CDR3 reads CASSQVSGYNEQFF. The DNA for the CDR3 is TGTGCCAGCAGCCAAGTCTCGGGCTACAATGAGCAGTTCTTC. This chain connects TRBV14 to TRBJ2-1; no clear D gene. The CDR3 has 14 amino acids. CDR1 is SGHDN, CDR2 FVKESK, per germline. Trimming pared 1 base from V and 3 bases from J, leaving 7 bases between.

This chain joins TRBV7-9 and TRBJ2-7, with TRBD1 matching over 9 bases. The CDR3 spans 16 residues. V was pared by 4 bases and J by 4 bases, with 11 bases of the junction left unmatched. Germline assignment: CDR1 SEHNR and CDR2 FQNEAQ (reference sequence). CDR3 sequence (DNA): TGTGCCAGCAGCTATTTGCCCGGGACAGGGCCTTACGAGCAGTACTTC. This codes for CASSYLPGTGPYEQYF.

This chain joins TRBV27 and TRBJ2-7, with 9 bases lining up with TRBD1. The CDR3 sequence is 15 residues long. Germline V lookup: CDR1 MNHEY, CDR2 SMNVEV (reference sequence). The junction had 5 bases not matched to a gene; V was cut back by 0 bases and J by 5 bases. DNA of the CDR3: TGTGCCAGCAGTTTATCGCGCACAGGGGGCCACGAGCAGTACTTC. It translates to CASSLSRTGGHEQYF.

The gene calls are TRBV7-6 and TRBJ2-1; unclear D gene. Germline values: CDR1 SGHVS, CDR2 FNYEAQ. Trimming took off 6 bases at V and 7 bases at J, with 16 bases between the two ends. There are 14 residues in the CDR3. This CDR3 reads CASSSPAAFNEQFF. The CDR3 bases are TGTGCCAGCAGTTCTCCGGCAGCGTTTAATGAGCAGTTCTTC.

The V and J genes are TRBV5-4 and TRBJ2-3; 8 bases match TRBD2. V was pared by 7 bases and J by 1 base, with 8 bases of the junction left unmatched. CDR1 is SGHNT and CDR2 is YYREEE in the germline V gene (reference sequence). The CDR3 loop spans 15 amino acids. The CDR3 nucleotides are TGTGCCAGCTCCACGGGAGGGGGTGGCACAGATACGCAGTATTTT. It translates to CASSTGGGGTDTQYF. The variable domain in full, with the rest retrieved from reference TRBV5-4 and TRBJ2-3, is ETGVTQSPTHLIKTRGQQVTLRCSSQSGHNTVSWYQQALGQGPQFIFQYYREEENGRGNFPPRFSGLQFPNYSSELNVNALELDDSALYLCASSTGGGGTDTQYFGPGTRLTVL.

The J gene is TRBJ2-3, the V gene TRBV11-2, with TRBD2 matching over 13 bases. Germline V gene sequence: CDR1 SGHAT, CDR2 FQNNGV. The CDR3 length is 17 residues. V lost 5 bases and J lost 6; bases outside the gene matches: 11. The CDR3: CASSLILAGGPFDTQYF. The DNA for the CDR3 is TGTGCCAGCAGCCTCATACTAGCGGGAGGGCCTTTTGATACGCAGTATTTT.

The chain employs TRBV29-1 and TRBJ1-1; a possible D gene is TRBD1 (6 bases). The CDR3 sequence is 13 residues long. Trimming left V 1 base short and J 1 base short, with 7 bases between. Germline loops: CDR1 SQVTM, CDR2 ANQGSEA. CDR3 coding DNA: TGCAGCGTTGAAGCACAGGGGAACACTGAAGCTTTCTTT. Its protein product is CSVEAQGNTEAFF.

This chain connects TRBV29-1 to TRBJ2-7, with a weak D call TRBD1 (6 bases). This CDR3 comprises 15 residues. Trimming left V 2 bases short and J 3 bases short, with 17 bases between. Germline loops: CDR1 SQVTM, CDR2 ANQGSEA. CDR3 region: CSVERALTGGYEQYF. For the CDR3, the DNA is TGCAGCGTTGAACGGGCCCTGACAGGAGGCTACGAGCAGTACTTC.

The genes are TRBV4-1 and TRBJ1-1; no clear D. V lost 0 bases to trimming and J lost 1 base, with 6 bases between them. Germline CDR1 and CDR2: MGHRA and YSYEKL. The CDR3 is made up of 14 amino acids. The CDR3 spells CASSQDFRNTEAFF. The CDR3 coding sequence is TGCGCCAGCAGCCAAGATTTCCGGAACACTGAAGCTTTCTTT.

CDR3: CASNYGTGGRQETQYF. CDR3 DNA sequence: TGTGCCAGCAATTACGGGACAGGGGGCCGACAAGAGACCCAGTACTTC. The genes are TRBV5-5 and TRBJ2-5, with 12 bases identical to TRBD1. After removal of 6 bases from V and 2 bases from J, the junction contained 8 bases not matched to a gene. This CDR3 is 16 amino acids long. The germline gives CDR1 SGHKS, CDR2 YYEKEE (reference sequence).

This clone was seen only a few times. The chain carries TRBV5-4 and TRBJ2-1; 10 bases are shared with TRBD2. Losses at the gene ends were 4 bases for V and 0 bases for J; bases not matched to a gene: 7. Germline loops: CDR1 SGHNT, CDR2 YYREEE (reference sequence). CDR3 length: 17 amino acids. The CDR3 spells CASSTSGTASSYNEQFF. CDR3 coding DNA: TGTGCCAGCAGCACTAGCGGGACGGCTAGCTCCTACAATGAGCAGTTCTTC. Full variable domain (missing parts from reference TRBV5-4 and TRBJ2-1): ETGVTQSPTHLIKTRGQQVTLRCSSQSGHNTVSWYQQALGQGPQFIFQYYREEENGRGNFPPRFSGLQFPNYSSELNVNALELDDSALYLCASSTSGTASSYNEQFFGPGTRLTVL.

This clone occurred a few times. The rearrangement joins TRBV27 to TRBJ1-4; TRBD1 matches 7 bases. The germline V gene encodes CDR1 MNHEY and CDR2 SMNVEV (reference sequence). After removal of 9 bases from V and 11 bases from J, the junction contained 9 bases not matched to a gene. The CDR3 spans 12 residues. CDR3 sequence reads: CASGDRLGKLFF. CDR3 coding DNA: TGTGCCAGTGGGGACAGATTAGGGAAACTGTTTTTT.

V is TRBV18 and J is TRBJ2-5, with a tentative D call TRBD1 (5 bases). TRBJ2-7 explains the end of the DNA better; the J call may be wrong. Germline-derived CDR1 and CDR2 are KGHSH and LQKENI. The length of the CDR3 is 14 residues. CDR3: CASSILQETYEQYF. The CDR3 DNA is TGTGCCAGCTCAATTCTACAGGAGACCTACGAGCAGTACTTC.

The chain has TRBV7-2 and TRBJ2-4, with TRBD2 matching 9 bases. V lost 1 base to trimming and J lost 5 bases; unmatched junction nucleotides: 0. CDR1 is SGHTA and CDR2 is FQGNSA in the germline V gene. This CDR3 is 14 amino acids long. The CDR3 spells CASSLGLAENIQYF. CDR3 bases: TGTGCCAGCAGCTTAGGACTAGCGGAAAACATTCAGTACTTC.

This chain links TRBV7-6 with TRBJ1-4; D remains unclear. Trimming removed 1 base at V and 0 bases at J, with 6 bases between. The CDR3 sequence is 15 residues long. The germline gives CDR1 SGHVS, CDR2 FNYEAQ. The CDR3 region is CASSLGAATNEKLFF. DNA for the CDR3: TGTGCCAGCAGCTTAGGGGCCGCAACTAATGAAAAACTGTTTTTT.

With regard to this clone: Other DNA sequences of this sample code for an identical CDR3. The V and J genes are TRBV29-1 and TRBJ2-2; the match to TRBD2 covers 7 bases. Trimming cost V 1 base and J 6 bases; bases outside gene matches: 8. This CDR3 has 15 amino acids. The germline CDR1 and CDR2 sequences are SQVTM and ANQGSEA. CDR3 DNA sequence: TGCAGCGTTGAAGTTGCGGGAGTGCCCCCCGGGGAGCTGTTTTTT. It specifies CSVEVAGVPPGELFF.

J is TRBJ2-7 and V is TRBV5-6, with TRBD1 matching 11 bases. The V segment lost 4 bases and the J segment 8 bases; nucleotides outside the gene matches: 17. The CDR3 spans 17 residues. Germline V gives CDR1 SGHDT, CDR2 YYEEEE. CDR3 sequence (DNA): TGTGCCAGCAGCCAAAGAGGACAGGGGGCGATTCGGAATAAGCAGTACTTC. Translation gives CASSQRGQGAIRNKQYF.

This clone was counted a few times. This sequence joins TRBV19 and TRBJ1-5; D remains unclear. V lost 0 bases and J lost 4, with 10 bases in between. The CDR3 consists of 15 residues. The germline CDR1 and CDR2 sequences are LNHDA and SQIVND (reference sequence). CDR3 bases: TGTGCCAGTAGTATAGACCAGATTCGAAATCAGCCCCAGCATTTT. Its translation: CASSIDQIRNQPQHF.

This clone occurred once. The same CDR3 can be traced to other DNA sequences in this sample. The V and J genes are TRBV5-1 and TRBJ1-5, with 7 bases fitting TRBD1. The CDR3 has 14 residues. From germline, CDR1 is SGHRS and CDR2 YFSETQ. The J segment lost 5 bases and the V segment lost 0 bases, leaving 2 bases of the junction unmatched. Written as DNA, the CDR3 is TGCGCCAGCAGCTTGGGGACAGGCGATCAGCCCCAGCATTTT. It translates to CASSLGTGDQPQHF. Full variable domain (missing parts from reference TRBV5-1 and TRBJ1-5): KAGVTQTPRYLIKTRGQQVTLSCSPISGHRSVSWYQQTPGQGLQFLFEYFSETQRNKGNFPGRFSGRQFSNSRSEMNVSTLELGDSALYLCASSLGTGDQPQHFGDGTRLSIL.

This rearrangement joins TRBV11-2 to TRBJ1-1; no definite D call. Germline V gene sequence: CDR1 SGHAT, CDR2 FQNNGV. Trimming took 1 base from V and 1 from J, leaving 10 bases between them. This CDR3 comprises 15 residues. The CDR3 sequence is CASSLGTARNTEAFF. DNA for the CDR3: TGTGCCAGCAGCTTAGGAACAGCAAGGAACACTGAAGCTTTCTTT.

The chain has TRBV28 and TRBJ2-5, with D possibly TRBD2 on 6 matching bases. V lost 5 bases, J lost 2 bases, and 9 bases lay in between. The CDR3 runs to 13 residues. The V gene's germline CDR1 is MDHEN and CDR2 SYDVKM. The chain's CDR3 is CASSGTPQETQYF. The CDR3 bases are TGTGCCAGCAGTGGGACTCCACAAGAGACCCAGTACTTC. Using reference TRBV28 and TRBJ2-5 for the parts outside the CDR3, the full variable domain is DVKVTQSSRYLVKRTGEKVFLECVQDMDHENMFWYRQDPGLGLRLIYFSYDVKMKEKGDIPEGYSVSREKKERFSLILESASTNQTSMYLCASSGTPQETQYFGPGTRLLVL.

This clone has only a few counts. The genes are TRBV6-1 and TRBJ2-7, with TRBD1 as a possible D gene (5 bases). V lost 4 bases to trimming and J lost 5 bases, with 18 bases between them. CDR3 length: 15 residues. The germline V gene encodes CDR1 MNHNS and CDR2 SASEGT. DNA of the CDR3: TGTGCCAGCAGTGGTAACCAGATCAGGGCAGACGAGCAGTACTTC. Encoded protein: CASSGNQIRADEQYF.

V is TRBV15 and J is TRBJ1-4; TRBD1 aligns across 10 bases. The CDR3 covers 14 residues. With 8 bases clipped from V and 5 bases from J, the junction kept 5 bases outside the gene matches. CDR1 is LNHNV, CDR2 YYDKDF, per germline (reference sequence). The CDR3 region has the DNA TGTGCCACCTTGCCGGGACAGGGGAATGAAAAACTGTTTTTT. Encoded protein: CATLPGQGNEKLFF. Filled out from reference TRBV15 and TRBJ1-4, the complete variable domain reads DAMVIQNPRYQVTQFGKPVTLSCSQTLNHNVMYWYQQKSSQAPKLLFHYYDKDFNNEADTPDNFQSRRPNTSFCFLDIRSPGLGDTAMYLCATLPGQGNEKLFFGSGTQLSVL.

The chain has TRBV7-9 and TRBJ2-3; D may be TRBD2 (5 bases). CDR3 length: 15 amino acids. The V and J ends lost 0 bases and 4 bases respectively, with 11 bases between them. CDR1 and CDR2 (germline): SEHNR, FQNEAQ (reference sequence). The CDR3 region is CASSLAGVRADTQYF. The CDR3 nucleotides are TGTGCCAGCAGCTTAGCGGGAGTTCGGGCAGATACGCAGTATTTT. Filled out from reference TRBV7-9 and TRBJ2-3, the complete variable domain reads DTGVSQNPRHKITKRGQNVTFRCDPISEHNRLYWYRQTLGQGPEFLTYFQNEAQLEKSRLLSDRFSAERPKGSFSTLEIQRTEQGDSAMYLCASSLAGVRADTQYFGPGTRLTVL.

In its sample, this clone was seen once. The chain employs TRBV11-2 and TRBJ2-1, with 14 bases that match TRBD2. V lost 5 bases, J lost 9 bases, and 6 bases stayed unmatched. The germline V gene has CDR1 SGHAT and CDR2 FQNNGV. The CDR3 length is 15 residues. This chain's CDR3 is CASSPTSGRASEQFF. The CDR3 region has the DNA TGTGCCAGCAGCCCGACTAGCGGGAGGGCCAGTGAGCAGTTCTTC.

This chain connects TRBV6-6 to TRBJ1-5; D uncertain. Germline V CDR1 and CDR2: MNHNY, SVGAGI (reference sequence). V lost 1 base and J 4 bases, leaving 8 bases between the germline ends. The CDR3 has 14 residues. The CDR3: CASSYWRENQPQHF. CDR3 sequence (DNA): TGTGCCAGCAGTTACTGGAGGGAAAATCAGCCCCAGCATTTT.

This clone was recorded only once. The V call is TRBV7-2, the J call TRBJ2-7, with 11 bases aligning to TRBD2. V was pared by 4 bases and J by 4 bases, with 6 bases of the junction left unmatched. The CDR3 is 15 residues long. CDR1 and CDR2 from the germline V gene are SGHTA and FQGNSA. The CDR3 region is CASSSRLAGIYEQYF. The CDR3 DNA follows: TGTGCCAGCAGCTCCCGACTAGCGGGAATATACGAGCAGTACTTC.

This clone was recorded a few times. The rearrangement links TRBV7-6 to TRBJ2-6; D is perhaps TRBD1 (7 bases). Germline values: CDR1 SGHVS, CDR2 FNYEAQ. The length of the CDR3 is 18 residues. V gave up 5 bases and J gave up 2 bases, with 19 bases separating them. The DNA of the CDR3 is TGTGCCAGCAGCCCTAGGGGGGACAGCCCCGCTGGGGCCAACGTCCTGACTTTC. This translates into CASSPRGDSPAGANVLTF. The whole variable domain, filled in from reference TRBV7-6 and TRBJ2-6, reads GAGVSQSPRYKVTKRGQDVALRCDPISGHVSLYWYRQALGQGPEFLTYFNYEAQQDKSGLPNDRFSAERPEGSISTLTIQRTEQRDSAMYRCASSPRGDSPAGANVLTFGAGSRLTVL.

V usage is TRBV12-2 and J usage is TRBJ1-3; the table names TRBD1, a call not compared with the DNA. TRBV12-2 is listed as a pseudogene. This CDR3 is 17 amino acids long. In DNA, the CDR3 is TGTGCAAGTCGCTTAGCGGGGGAGACAGGGGGCGGCCGGAGGAAAGATTTT. Its protein product is CASRLAGETGGGRRKDF.

The gene calls are TRBV5-1 and TRBJ2-1, with D possibly matching TRBD2 (5 bases). CDR1 and CDR2 (germline): SGHRS, YFSETQ. V was shortened by 3 bases and J by 2 bases, with 18 bases between the two germline ends. CDR3 size: 17 residues. CDR3 loop: CASSWSYSAPTYNEQFF. CDR3 sequence (DNA): TGCGCCAGCAGCTGGTCATATAGCGCACCAACCTACAATGAGCAGTTCTTC.